This passage covers 10 T cell receptor beta chains from one sample sequenced in a study of CD8 T cells in Susac syndrome. Random-hexamer reverse transcription was applied to roughly 0.5 to 1 ug RNA. TCRdb processed the immunoSEQ multiplex PCR reads anew with MiXCR; each CDR3 protein has one entry. The sample has some 150,000 distinct CDR3 sequences, approximately 95% seen once. Sequencing was performed on CD4+ T cells from PBMCs. Receptor source: a human donor with Susac syndrome.

The rearrangement links TRBV3-1 to TRBJ2-7, with 8 bases identical to TRBD1. Per germline, CDR1 LGHDT and CDR2 YNNKEL (reference sequence). The CDR3 is 15 amino acids. V gave up 2 bases and J gave up 0 bases; unmatched junction bases: 3. This chain's CDR3 is CASSQSGGPSYEQYF. As DNA, the CDR3 is TGTGCCAGCAGCCAATCAGGGGGCCCCTCCTACGAGCAGTACTTC.

The V gene is TRBV20-1, the J gene TRBJ2-7; D assignment may be TRBD1 or TRBD2 (5 bases each). Germline V gene lookup returns CDR1 DFQATT and CDR2 SNEGSKA (reference sequence). V was clipped by 4 bases and J by 7 bases, with 17 bases between them. This CDR3 region has 13 residues. DNA for the CDR3: TGCAGTGCTACCCGGGACGGTCACGTGGAGCAGTACTTC. It yields the protein CSATRDGHVEQYF.

This rearrangement joins TRBV20-1 to TRBJ2-5; D call uncertain. V was shortened by 0 bases and J by 5 bases, with 7 bases between the two germline ends. The CDR3 has 12 amino acids. Germline CDR1 DFQATT, CDR2 SNEGSKA (reference sequence). CDR3 in DNA: TGCAGTGCTAGAGACGACGGGGAGACCCAGTACTTC. It encodes CSARDDGETQYF.

The chain has TRBV20-1 and TRBJ1-1, with D possibly matching TRBD1 (5 bases). V was cut by 5 bases and J by 5 bases, with 15 bases left in between. The CDR3 spans 13 residues. From germline, CDR1 is DFQATT and CDR2 SNEGSKA (reference sequence). CDR3 sequence: CSASQGGWTEAFF. Written as DNA, the CDR3 is TGCAGTGCTTCCCAGGGTGGGTGGACTGAAGCTTTCTTT.

The genes are TRBV7-9 and TRBJ1-2; 9 nucleotides line up with TRBD1. There are 14 residues in the CDR3. J was trimmed by 0 bases and V by 6 bases; bases with no gene match: 2. Looked up from germline, CDR1 is SEHNR and CDR2 is FQNEAQ (reference sequence). CDR3 protein: CASSRDRANYGYTF. CDR3 nucleotides: TGTGCCAGCAGTCGGGACAGGGCTAACTATGGCTACACCTTC.

The chain recombines TRBV27 with TRBJ1-2, with 7 bases matching TRBD1. CDR1 MNHEY and CDR2 SMNVEV come from the germline V gene (reference sequence). Trimming cost V 5 bases and J 4 bases; bases outside gene matches: 10. The length of the CDR3 is 15 residues. The CDR3 reads CASSSTGTASYGYTF. CDR3 in DNA: TGTGCCAGCAGTAGTACCGGGACAGCCAGCTATGGCTACACCTTC.

V gene TRBV4-3 combines with J gene TRBJ2-1; D perhaps matches TRBD1 (5 bases). CDR1 and CDR2 from the germline V gene are LGHNA and YSLEER. Trimming left V 2 bases short and J 9 bases short, with 20 bases between. The CDR3 runs 16 residues. CDR3 bases: TGCGCCAGCAGCCAACTCAGGGATCCGGCCGGAATTGAGCAGTTCTTC. It translates to CASSQLRDPAGIEQFF.

This clonotype was seen just once. The J gene is TRBJ1-2, the V gene TRBV20-1, with D perhaps TRBD1 (5 bases). The V gene's germline CDR1 is DFQATT and CDR2 SNEGSKA (reference sequence). The CDR3 length is 14 residues. The germline V and J ends were trimmed by 6 bases and 0 bases, with 14 bases remaining between them. The CDR3 DNA reads TGCAGTGCACTGCGACAGAGTACTAACTATGGCTACACCTTC. Translating it yields CSALRQSTNYGYTF.

This clonotype was seen only a few times. The V call is TRBV27, the J call TRBJ1-2; 8 nucleotides match TRBD1. Germline loops: CDR1 MNHEY, CDR2 SMNVEV (reference sequence). The ends lost 5 bases at V and 2 bases at J; junction bases unmatched: 4. This CDR3 region has 14 residues. The CDR3 protein is CASSIQGANYGYTF. CDR3 sequence (DNA): TGTGCCAGCAGTATCCAGGGGGCAAACTATGGCTACACCTTC.

The V gene is TRBV12-3 or TRBV12-4, the J gene TRBJ1-1; 7 bases are shared with TRBD1. The trim removed 5 bases at V and 2 bases at J, leaving 8 bases unmatched. The CDR3 is made up of 15 amino acids. The CDR3 spells CASSPRTGVNTEAFF. CDR3 sequence (DNA): TGTGCCAGCAGTCCTAGGACAGGAGTTAACACTGAAGCTTTCTTT.